What follows are 17 T cell receptor beta chains derived from one specimen sequenced in a study of shared clonotypes between healthy human individuals. Sequencing was performed with immunoSEQ multiplex PCR; in TCRdb, only in-frame clones are kept and a portion is missing. The table shows over a million clones, with approximately 98.5% occurring only once. Sequenced: naive CD4+ T cells sorted from blood. Subset reported: CD45RA+ positively selected. These receptors came from a man between 25 and 39 years old in good health.

The V and J genes are TRBV14 and TRBJ2-1; D perhaps matches TRBD1 (5 bases). The CDR3 is 15 amino acids. The V gene's germline CDR1 is SGHDN and CDR2 FVKESK. Trimming took 5 bases from V and 3 from J, leaving 14 bases between them. CDR3 nucleotides: TGTGCCAGCAGCAATCCGACAGATTACTACAATGAGCAGTTCTTC. This gives the protein CASSNPTDYYNEQFF.

The chain couples TRBV28 to TRBJ2-7, with D unresolved. V dropped 5 bases and J dropped 6 bases, with 11 bases sitting between them. Germline CDR1 and CDR2: MDHEN and SYDVKM. This CDR3 is 12 amino acids long. The CDR3 nucleotides are TGTGCCAGCAGTCCTCCGTTTGCCGAGCAGTACTTC. Translated, it gives CASSPPFAEQYF.

This clone was recorded only once. The rearrangement joins TRBV5-5 to TRBJ2-7; D might be TRBD2 (5 bases). This CDR3 region has 16 residues. Deletions cut 1 base from V and 1 base from J, with 15 bases between. Germline-derived CDR1 and CDR2 are SGHKS and YYEKEE (reference sequence). CDR3 region: CASSLRLALNSYEQYF. The CDR3 DNA follows: TGTGCCAGCAGCTTGAGGCTAGCCCTAAATTCCTACGAGCAGTACTTC.

V is TRBV25-1 and J is TRBJ2-1, with 7 bases lining up with TRBD1. The CDR3 loop spans 16 amino acids. V lost 2 bases, J lost 0 bases, and 4 bases stayed unmatched. CDR1 MGHDK and CDR2 SYGVNS come from the germline V gene. CDR3 protein: CASSEPGTASYNEQFF. CDR3 nucleotides: TGTGCCAGCAGTGAACCCGGGACAGCCTCCTACAATGAGCAGTTCTTC.

The V gene is TRBV19, the J gene TRBJ2-2, with 9 nucleotides matching TRBD2. Looked up from germline, CDR1 is LNHDA and CDR2 is SQIVND (reference sequence). The ends lost 3 bases at V and 6 bases at J; junction bases unmatched: 14. The CDR3 totals 18 residues. CDR3: CASSIQDSGSLRAGELFF. CDR3 DNA: TGTGCCAGTAGTATTCAGGATAGCGGGAGTTTACGGGCCGGGGAGCTGTTTTTT.

The genes are TRBV18 and TRBJ2-5; 7 bases align to TRBD2. V dropped 4 bases and J dropped 1; count of bases not matched to a gene: 0. Per the germline V gene, CDR1 is KGHSH and CDR2 is LQKENI. The CDR3 consists of 13 residues. CDR3 DNA sequence: TGTGCCAGCTCACGGGAGGGCCAAGAGACCCAGTACTTC. Translation: CASSREGQETQYF. Full variable domain (outside the CDR3, taken from reference TRBV18 and TRBJ2-5): NAGVMQNPRHLVRRRGQEARLRCSPMKGHSHVYWYRQLPEEGLKFMVYLQKENIIDESGMPKERFSAEFPKEGPSILRIQQVVRGDSAAYFCASSREGQETQYFGPGTRLLVL.

In the case of this clone: Other DNA sequences in this specimen translate into the identical CDR3. The gene calls are TRBV29-1 and TRBJ2-7, with D possibly being TRBD1 (6 bases). Germline-derived CDR1 and CDR2 are SQVTM and ANQGSEA. V gave up 4 bases and J gave up 4 bases, with 11 bases separating them. The CDR3 runs 12 residues. For the CDR3, the DNA is TGCAGCGTTGGAACAGGGTTATACGAGCAGTACTTC. It codes for CSVGTGLYEQYF.

The genes are TRBV28 and TRBJ2-5; TRBD1 might be the D (6 bases). V was pared by 5 bases and J by 5 bases, with 15 bases between. Germline CDR1 is MDHEN and CDR2 is SYDVKM. This CDR3 contains 14 residues. The chain's CDR3 is CASSPSGGMETQYF. In nucleotides, the CDR3 is TGTGCCAGCAGTCCTTCTGGGGGCATGGAGACCCAGTACTTC.

The rearrangement links TRBV5-1 to TRBJ1-4, with D hard to call. V was trimmed by 0 bases and J by 8 bases, leaving 11 bases between them. Germline-derived CDR1 and CDR2 are SGHRS and YFSETQ. The CDR3 is 14 residues long. The CDR3 nucleotides read TGCGCCAGCAGCTTGGGGACCAAGGGAGAAAAACTGTTTTTT. It translates to CASSLGTKGEKLFF.

The chain recombines TRBV10-2 with TRBJ1-2; no firm D call. V was trimmed by 3 bases and J by 4 bases, leaving 9 bases between them. Germline lookup yields CDR1 WSHSY and CDR2 SAAADI. The CDR3 is 13 residues long. As DNA, the CDR3 is TGCGCCAGCAGTGACCGACTAGGCTATGGCTACACCTTC. Its protein is CASSDRLGYGYTF.

As concerns this clone: This sample includes further DNA sequences coding for the same CDR3. The chain employs TRBV2 and TRBJ2-1; D gene unclear. Deletions cut 3 bases from V and 0 bases from J, with 6 bases between. This CDR3 has 14 residues. The germline gives CDR1 SNHLY, CDR2 FYNNEI. For the CDR3, the DNA is TGTGCCAGCAGTGACCGTAGCTCCTACAATGAGCAGTTCTTC. This gives the protein CASSDRSSYNEQFF.

The rearrangement uses TRBV18 and TRBJ2-1; 7 bases fit TRBD2. Germline V gene sequence: CDR1 KGHSH, CDR2 LQKENI. This CDR3 has 16 residues. J lost 3 bases, V lost 5 bases, and 10 bases had no gene match. The CDR3 DNA is TGTGCCAGCTCAACCATCAGCGGGAATAACTACAATGAGCAGTTCTTC. As protein: CASSTISGNNYNEQFF. Using reference TRBV18 and TRBJ2-1 for the parts outside the CDR3, the full variable domain is NAGVMQNPRHLVRRRGQEARLRCSPMKGHSHVYWYRQLPEEGLKFMVYLQKENIIDESGMPKERFSAEFPKEGPSILRIQQVVRGDSAAYFCASSTISGNNYNEQFFGPGTRLTVL.

The chain joins TRBV9 to TRBJ2-7; D may be TRBD1 (5 bases). V was pared by 0 bases and J by 5 bases, with 15 bases between. Germline CDR1 and CDR2: SGDLS and YYNGEE. The CDR3 covers 15 residues. The CDR3 sequence is CASSVGSGYQDEQYF. The CDR3 DNA reads TGTGCCAGCAGCGTAGGTTCAGGGTATCAAGACGAGCAGTACTTC.

This clone was picked up a small number of times. At the DNA level, this CDR3 is encoded by other sequences in the same sample as well. The rearrangement links TRBV9 to TRBJ2-7, with D tentatively TRBD2 (5 bases). The CDR3 sequence is 14 residues long. V dropped 0 bases and J dropped 4 bases, with 11 bases sitting between them. Looked up from germline, CDR1 is SGDLS and CDR2 is YYNGEE. The CDR3 sequence: CASSVGAEPYEQYF. The CDR3 DNA follows: TGTGCCAGCAGCGTAGGAGCGGAGCCTTACGAGCAGTACTTC.

The gene calls are TRBV29-1 and TRBJ2-1, with D maybe TRBD1 (6 bases). Germline CDR1 reads SQVTM; CDR2 reads ANQGSEA. V was clipped by 3 bases and J by 15 bases, with 21 bases between them. This CDR3 comprises 13 residues. The CDR3 sequence: CSVEELTGSTSFF. CDR3 sequence (DNA): TGCAGCGTTGAGGAACTCACAGGGTCCACGTCGTTCTTC.

This clone was recorded once. The V call is TRBV9, the J call TRBJ2-7, with 7 bases lining up with TRBD1. With V trimmed by 0 bases and J by 3 bases, 6 bases remained unmatched. This CDR3 has 15 residues. Germline lookup yields CDR1 SGDLS and CDR2 YYNGEE. The CDR3, as DNA: TGTGCCAGCAGCGTAGCGACGGGACAGATCTACGAGCAGTACTTC. Protein product: CASSVATGQIYEQYF.

The chain links TRBV6-6 to TRBJ1-2; possibly TRBD1 for D (6 bases). CDR1 MNHNY and CDR2 SVGAGI come from the germline V gene (reference sequence). The ends were cut back, 3 bases at V and 4 bases at J, with 9 bases in the middle. The CDR3 sequence is 13 residues long. The CDR3 is CASSYRGTYGYTF. The CDR3 nucleotides are TGTGCCAGCAGTTATAGGGGGACCTATGGCTACACCTTC.